This record looks at one T cell receptor (beta chain) sequence and its context. Judged by its sample share, this clonotype qualifies as medium-sized (0.01 to 0.1%). Its cognate antigen has yet to be identified. No qualities accompany the bases; no much larger clone lies one base away. The CDR3 covers 17 residues, taking in both the cysteine and the phenylalanine. CDR3 DNA only is kept here, 51 bases in frame from base 1. The V end gives up 3 bases and the J end 2 bases, leaving 8 bases in the junction not matched to a gene. The germline V gene sets CDR1 to KGHDR and CDR2 to SFDVKD. Libraries of naive CD8 T cells were built from anywhere between about 19,000 and 1,000,000 sorted cells, with 10%, 30% or 50% of the purified RNA used. Naive CD8 T cells were FACS-sorted as CD8+CD4-CCR7+CD45RA+ on a BD FACSAria II into RLT Plus buffer. Roughly 10 TCR copies' worth of Jurkat RNA were spiked into about 19,000-1,100,000 naive CD8 T cell samples to test detection sensitivity. CD8 T cells were enriched using RosetteSep CD8+ T Cell Enrichment Cocktail and Ficoll-Paque, and the enriched cells then underwent ACK red cell lysis.

The method was PCR. TCRdb shows the sequencer as Illumina HiSeq 4000. Preparation of bulk TCR libraries followed a previously described approach, with the TCR primers listed in Table S5. The Qiagen AllPrep DNA/RNA kit was used to purify total RNA. Before analysis, reads from multiple sequencing runs of the same library were pooled. Regarding the original processing steps: Reads were retained only if the reads had an exact TCR constant sequence, and the retained reads were trimmed to 150 nt and grouped according to their 12-nt molecular barcodes. Reads in each barcode group were sub-clustered using a 15% Levenshtein threshold, and a quality-weighted consensus sequence was built for each RNA molecule. Non-functional sequences were filtered out, along with any lower-count sequence sitting one edit away from another sequence. On the basis of fitting two negative binomial distributions, barcode sub-clusters with fewer than 20% of the maximum read count were discarded. TCRdb ran its own pipeline on the public reads, namely fastp trimming at Q25 and MiXCR clone calling, and kept in-frame beta chains. Here each entry gathers all rows of one CDR3 protein and keeps the most common genes and DNA. What appears here as the V and J calls and clone size reflects TCRdb's work, not the paper's. For this sample there are over 8,000 distinct CDR3 sequences; roughly a sixth appear just once. Jointly, the top ten make up approximately 2.1% of the sample.

These data originate in a study of molecular identifiers for immune sequencing clone quantification (dated by TCRdb to 2017 to 2018). Notes on the research overall: In a replicate experiment, RNA from about 21,000 or 97,000 naive CD8 T cells was split into five aliquots, four of which were sequenced. CD8 T cells were used in a methods study to benchmark molecular-identifier clustering-based TCR repertoire sequencing (MIDCIRS) and TCR RNA copy counting.

Beyond this particular receptor, the publication reports: When barcode sub-clustering was omitted, TCR diversity was inflated by chimeric consensus sequences, with chimeras reaching as high as 47%. A single cell's worth of spiked-in Jurkat TCR RNA was reported detectable even among one million naive CD8 T cells. The naive libraries included spiked-in Jurkat TCR RNA (roughly eleven copies' worth), and this Jurkat TCR RNA is not part of the donor repertoire. The sizes of highly expanded clones could end up underestimated when identical TCR molecules share a barcode. In CMV-specific effector cells, clones with more than 20 RNA copies contained over 98% of molecules, whereas in naive cells such clones contained under 1% of molecules. About 3 recovered TCR RNA copies per cell were obtained by modeling, versus about ten by digital PCR, implying a capture efficiency of roughly 32%.

The source is a human donor in good health. Some libraries in this study had Jurkat cell RNA spiked in. Sample: naive CD8+ T cells from blood, with Jurkat cell RNA spiked in. The cell subset or site label here, explained by the study, means: FACS-sorted CD8+CD4-CCR7+CD45RA+ naive T cells. This sequence uses TRBV24-1 and TRBJ2-2; 7 of the junction bases match TRBD1. CDR3 reads: CATSDTGTDINTGELFF. The DNA sequence is as follows: TGTGCCACCAGTGATACAGGGACAGACATCAACACCGGGGAGCTGTTTTTT.